This T cell receptor beta chain was recovered during a study of high-grade serous ovarian cancer treatment subgroups. The repertoire was sequenced with immunoSEQ multiplex PCR; TCRdb's copy has only in-frame clones and lacks some. In the table there are about 16,000 clones, approximately 76% of which are singletons. Whole-study results and caveats: Clonal relatedness tracked neoantigen level, and by trend copy number and mutation load.

CDR3 length equals 14 residues. CDR1 is MNHEY, CDR2 SVGAGI, per germline. V was clipped by 10 bases and J by 1 base; unmatched bases: 8. To note about this clone: No antigen is known for it.

Tumor tissue was taken before any definitive surgery or chemotherapy was given. This chain links TRBV6-5 with TRBJ2-3; 7 bases are a match to TRBD1. The receptor was isolated from a human donor with high-grade serous ovarian cancer. Input material: tumor tissue. The CDR3, as DNA: TGTGCCATCTGGACAGGACGACGCACAGATACGCAGTATTTT. It specifies CAIWTGRRTDTQYF.